Listed below are T cell receptor beta chains from one sample, sequenced in a study of cytomegalovirus exposure and HLA in healthy donors. Produced via immunoSEQ multiplex PCR; TCRdb's table is partial and in-frame only. The sample records around 190,000 clones, roughly three quarters being singletons. Source material: PBMCs. These receptors were collected from a woman aged 18-35 years in good health and CMV-seronegative. The CDR3 runs from the conserved cysteine through the conserved F or W. D genes are given only for firm matches. Clone sizes are given selectively: once, few, many, or a class where the clone is expanded.

D gene,V gene,J gene,clone size,CDR3 DNA,CDR3 protein
NA,TRBV4-3,TRBJ2-7,NA,TGCGCCAGCAGCCAAGAGTTAGCAGCGACCTCCTACGAGCAGTACTTC,CASSQELAATSYEQYF
TRBD1,TRBV19,TRBJ2-2,NA,TGTGCCAGTAGTATCCCCCGGGACAGAGCCGGGGAGCTGTTTTTT,CASSIPRDRAGELFF
TRBD1,TRBV30,TRBJ1-4,NA,TGTGCCTGGAGTGTAGGGACAGGGGATGAAAAACTGTTTTTT,CAWSVGTGDEKLFF
NA,TRBV5-6,TRBJ2-5,NA,TGTGCCAGCAGCTTGGGTACAGCTTCTGAGACCCAGTACTTC,CASSLGTASETQYF
TRBD2,TRBV18,TRBJ2-5,NA,TGTGCCAGCTCACGAACAACGGGGGGTACCCAAGAGACCCAGTACTTC,CASSRTTGGTQETQYF
TRBD2,TRBV14,TRBJ2-5,NA,TGTGCCAGCAGCCCCGGGGGACTAGACGTCGAGACCCAGTACTTC,CASSPGGLDVETQYF
NA,TRBV2,TRBJ1-4,NA,TGTGCCAGCATCCGCATAGGGACTCAGGTTGAAAAACTGTTTTTT,CASIRIGTQVEKLFF
TRBD2,TRBV18,TRBJ2-2,few,TGTGCCAGCTCACCATACCGGCTAGCGGGTGCGGAGACCGGGGAGCTGTTTTTT,CASSPYRLAGAETGELFF
TRBD1,TRBV5-1,TRBJ1-6,NA,TGCGCCAGCTCGTACGGGACAGTAAACCAGGGATCACCCCTCCACTTT,CASSYGTVNQGSPLHF
TRBD1,TRBV5-1,TRBJ1-2,NA,TGCGCCAGCAGCTTGGGGGACAGGAACGGCTATGGCTACACCTTC,CASSLGDRNGYGYTF
NA,TRBV7-6,TRBJ1-4,NA,TGTGCCAGCAGCCGGGGTAACAATGAAAAACTGTTTTTT,CASSRGNNEKLFF
TRBD1,TRBV7-3,TRBJ2-5,NA,TGTGCCAGCAGCCCCAACACAGGGGGCTCCGGAGAGACCCAGTACTTC,CASSPNTGGSGETQYF
NA,TRBV19,TRBJ2-7,NA,TGTGCCAGTAGTATACAGGGCAGTTCCTACGAGCAGTACTTC,CASSIQGSSYEQYF
NA,TRBV15,TRBJ2-1,NA,TGTGCCACCAGCCCCGTCAGACTAGAAGAGTGGAATGAGCAGTTCTTC,CATSPVRLEEWNEQFF
NA,TRBV28,TRBJ1-5,NA,TGTGCCAGCAGTTTTTGGGCCACAGGGAGAAGCAATCAGCCCCAGCATTTT,CASSFWATGRSNQPQHF
NA,TRBV30,TRBJ1-5,NA,TGTGCCTGGAGCCTTAGCAATCAGCCCCAGCATTTT,CAWSLSNQPQHF
NA,TRBV25-1,TRBJ1-2,NA,TGTGCCAGCAGTGAACGCGGCAGGGGATTAGACTATGGCTACACCTTC,CASSERGRGLDYGYTF
TRBD1,TRBV19,TRBJ2-2,few,TGTGCCAGTAGTCCAGGGACAGGGGGTACCGGGGAGCTGTTTTTT,CASSPGTGGTGELFF
NA,TRBV4-3,TRBJ1-2,few,TGCGCCAGCAGCCCATCTCGCGACTATGGCTACACCTTC,CASSPSRDYGYTF
NA,TRBV6-5,TRBJ2-5,few,TGTGCCAGCAGTTCAGGGGAGACCCAGTACTTC,CASSSGETQYF
NA,TRBV15,TRBJ1-5,NA,TGTGCCACCAGTCGGGGGGAGGGCAATCAGCCCCAGCATTTT,CATSRGEGNQPQHF
TRBD1,TRBV9,TRBJ1-1,NA,TGTGCCAGCAGCACTGGGACAGCCCGTGGGGCTTTCTTT,CASSTGTARGAFF
TRBD2,TRBV12-5,TRBJ2-3,NA,TGTGCTAGTGGTTTCTCAGCGGGGGGCAGCACAGATACGCAGTATTTT,CASGFSAGGSTDTQYF